The clone carrying this T cell receptor beta chain has only one observation. immunoSEQ v3.0 was run at survey level. Data came from immunoSEQ multiplex PCR; TCRdb stores just in-frame clones and leaves some out. The sample consists of over 15,000 clones, around 75% of them appearing once. The sample originates from a study of long-term antiretroviral therapy in people with HIV. V was cut by 5 bases and J by 6 bases, with 14 bases left in between. Germline-derived CDR1 and CDR2 are SGHVS and FNYEAQ. The CDR3 totals 14 residues. The sequenced sample was unsorted PBMCs, obtained 1.5 years before starting antiretroviral therapy. This clonotype was sampled from a woman aged 50 to 65 with HIV. V usage is TRBV7-6 and J usage is TRBJ2-1; tentatively, D is TRBD2 (6 bases). The CDR3 sequence is CASSPMTSPNEQFF. DNA for the CDR3: TGTGCCAGCAGCCCGATGACTAGTCCCAATGAGCAGTTCTTC. The full variable domain, rest sourced from reference TRBV7-6 and TRBJ2-1, is GAGVSQSPRYKVTKRGQDVALRCDPISGHVSLYWYRQALGQGPEFLTYFNYEAQQDKSGLPNDRFSAERPEGSISTLTIQRTEQRDSAMYRCASSPMTSPNEQFFGPGTRLTVL.